This entry describes one T cell receptor (beta chain). The germline V gene encodes CDR1 MNHEY and CDR2 SMNVEV (reference sequence). Trimming left V 4 bases short and J 4 bases short, with 14 bases between. This CDR3 contains 16 residues. Some clones are missing from TCRdb's copy, which holds only in-frame ones; the method was immunoSEQ multiplex PCR. In the table there are fewer than 350,000 clones, roughly 85% of which are singletons. This sample is drawn from a study of blood T cell repertoires in COVID-19. Study at large: Researchers got acute and convalescent COVID-19 samples from the United States, Italy and Spain. In each case, the material was cDNA or gDNA derived from T cells, B-cell-depleted T cells, or PBMCs.

All enrollees were roughly 18 to 90 years old and from roughly 26 US areas. What the recovered Cohort 3 donors had was two negative PCRs, clearance, or symptom resolution. Input material: PBMCs or T cells enriched from blood (not recorded which). V gene TRBV27 combines with J gene TRBJ1-6, with a tentative D call TRBD1 (5 bases). This TCR was recovered from a woman in her 50s who had recovered from COVID-19. CDR3 amino acids: CASSSKQVHYNSPLHF. CDR3 nucleotides: TGTGCCAGCAGTTCGAAACAGGTACATTATAATTCACCCCTCCACTTT.